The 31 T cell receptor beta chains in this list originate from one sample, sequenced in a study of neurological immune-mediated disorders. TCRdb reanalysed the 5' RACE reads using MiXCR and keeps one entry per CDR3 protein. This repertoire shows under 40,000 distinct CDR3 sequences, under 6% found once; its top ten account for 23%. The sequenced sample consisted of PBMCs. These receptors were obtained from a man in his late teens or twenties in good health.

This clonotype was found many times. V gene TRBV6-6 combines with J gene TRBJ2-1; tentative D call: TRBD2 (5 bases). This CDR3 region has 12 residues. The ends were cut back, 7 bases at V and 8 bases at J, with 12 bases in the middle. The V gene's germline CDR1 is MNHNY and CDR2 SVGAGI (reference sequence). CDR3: CASTVEGDEQFF. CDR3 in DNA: TGTGCCAGCACCGTAGAGGGAGATGAGCAGTTCTTC.

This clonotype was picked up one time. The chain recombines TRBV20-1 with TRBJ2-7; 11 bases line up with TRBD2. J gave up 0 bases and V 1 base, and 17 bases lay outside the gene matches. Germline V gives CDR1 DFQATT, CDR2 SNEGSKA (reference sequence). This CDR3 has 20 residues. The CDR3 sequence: CSARGGSGLAGGPSSYEQYF. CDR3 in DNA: TGCAGTGCTAGAGGGGGTTCGGGTCTAGCGGGAGGACCTAGCTCCTACGAGCAGTACTTC.

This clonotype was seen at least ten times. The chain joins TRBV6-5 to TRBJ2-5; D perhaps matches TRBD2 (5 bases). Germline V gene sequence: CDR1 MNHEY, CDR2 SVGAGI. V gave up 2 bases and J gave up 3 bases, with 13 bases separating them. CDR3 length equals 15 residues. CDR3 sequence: CASSYRGYEEETQYF. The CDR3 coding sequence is TGTGCCAGCAGTTACCGAGGGTATGAGGAAGAGACCCAGTACTTC.

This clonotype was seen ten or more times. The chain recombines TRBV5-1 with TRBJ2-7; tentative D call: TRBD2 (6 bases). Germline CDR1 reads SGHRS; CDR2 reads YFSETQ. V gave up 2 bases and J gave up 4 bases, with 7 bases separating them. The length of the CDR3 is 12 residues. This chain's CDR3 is CASSFGGYEQYF. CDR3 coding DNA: TGCGCCAGCAGCTTCGGAGGGTACGAGCAGTACTTC.

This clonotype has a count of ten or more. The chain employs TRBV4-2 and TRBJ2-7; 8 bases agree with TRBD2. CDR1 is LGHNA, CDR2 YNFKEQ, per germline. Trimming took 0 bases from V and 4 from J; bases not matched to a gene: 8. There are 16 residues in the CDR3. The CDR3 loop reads CASSQEIGSGAYEQYF. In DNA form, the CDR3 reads TGTGCCAGCAGCCAAGAAATCGGTAGCGGGGCTTACGAGCAGTACTTC.

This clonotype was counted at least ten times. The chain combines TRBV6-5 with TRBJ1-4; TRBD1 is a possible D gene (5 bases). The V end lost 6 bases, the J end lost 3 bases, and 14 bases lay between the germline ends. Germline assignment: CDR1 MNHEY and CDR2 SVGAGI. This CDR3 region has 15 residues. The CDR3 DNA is TGTGCCAGCAGACAGGAGGCGCATGCTAATGAAAAACTGTTTTTT. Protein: CASRQEAHANEKLFF.

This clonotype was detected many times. DNA for the CDR3: TGTGCCAGCAGCTTGGGAGAAATTGGGTTAGCTTTCTTT. It encodes CASSLGEIGLAFF. The V call is TRBV5-6, the J call TRBJ1-1; D not resolved. CDR3 length: 13 amino acids. CDR1 is SGHDT and CDR2 is YYEEEE in the germline V gene. Trimming stripped 0 bases from V and 10 bases from J, with 13 bases between.

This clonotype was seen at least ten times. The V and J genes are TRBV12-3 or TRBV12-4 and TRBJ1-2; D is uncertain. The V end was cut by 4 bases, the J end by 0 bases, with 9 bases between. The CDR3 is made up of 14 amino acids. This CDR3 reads CASSSWETNYGYTF. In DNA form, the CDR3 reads TGTGCCAGCAGTTCATGGGAAACTAACTATGGCTACACCTTC.

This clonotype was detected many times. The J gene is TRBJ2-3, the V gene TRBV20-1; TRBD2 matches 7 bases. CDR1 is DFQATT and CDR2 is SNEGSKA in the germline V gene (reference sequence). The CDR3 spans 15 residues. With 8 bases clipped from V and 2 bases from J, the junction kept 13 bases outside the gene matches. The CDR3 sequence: CSTKTGLGITDTQYF. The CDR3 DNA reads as TGCAGTACTAAAACTGGACTAGGAATCACAGATACGCAGTATTTT.

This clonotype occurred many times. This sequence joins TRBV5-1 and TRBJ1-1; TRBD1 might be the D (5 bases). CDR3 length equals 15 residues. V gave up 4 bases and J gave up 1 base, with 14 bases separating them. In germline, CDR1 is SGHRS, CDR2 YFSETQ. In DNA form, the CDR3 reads TGCGCCAGCAGCCCTCCTCTAACAGGGAACACTGAAGCTTTCTTT. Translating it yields CASSPPLTGNTEAFF.

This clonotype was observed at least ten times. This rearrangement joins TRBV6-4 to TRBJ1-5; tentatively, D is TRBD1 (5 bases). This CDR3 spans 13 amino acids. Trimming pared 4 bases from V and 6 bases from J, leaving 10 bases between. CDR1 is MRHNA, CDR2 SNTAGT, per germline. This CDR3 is CASSVGGGQPQHF. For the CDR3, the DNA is TGTGCCAGCAGTGTTGGGGGGGGTCAGCCCCAGCATTTT.

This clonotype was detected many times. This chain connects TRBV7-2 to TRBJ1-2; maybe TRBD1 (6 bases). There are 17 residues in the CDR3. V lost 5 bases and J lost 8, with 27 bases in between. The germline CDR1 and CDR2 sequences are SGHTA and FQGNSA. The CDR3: CASSPRSGSTGGPGYTF. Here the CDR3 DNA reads TGTGCCAGCAGCCCCCGGTCGGGTTCGACAGGCGGGCCGGGCTACACCTTC.

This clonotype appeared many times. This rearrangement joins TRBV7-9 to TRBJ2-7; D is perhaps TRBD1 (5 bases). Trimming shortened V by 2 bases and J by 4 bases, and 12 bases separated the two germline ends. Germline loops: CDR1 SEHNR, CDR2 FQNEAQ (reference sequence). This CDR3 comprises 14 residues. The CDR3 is CASSLQGSVYEQYF. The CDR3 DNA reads TGTGCCAGCAGCTTACAGGGTAGTGTGTACGAGCAGTACTTC.

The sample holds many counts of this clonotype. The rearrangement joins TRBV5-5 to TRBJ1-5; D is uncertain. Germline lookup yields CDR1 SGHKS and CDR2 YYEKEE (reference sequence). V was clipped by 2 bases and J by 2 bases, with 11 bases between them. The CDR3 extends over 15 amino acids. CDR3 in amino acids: CASSFQAGGNQPQHF. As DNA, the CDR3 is TGTGCCAGCAGCTTTCAGGCAGGTGGCAATCAGCCCCAGCATTTT.

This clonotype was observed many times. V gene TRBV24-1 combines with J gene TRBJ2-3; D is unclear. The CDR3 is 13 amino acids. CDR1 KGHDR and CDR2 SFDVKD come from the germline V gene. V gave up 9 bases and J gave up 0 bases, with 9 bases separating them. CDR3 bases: TGTGCCACCGAGTCGGATAGCACAGATACGCAGTATTTT. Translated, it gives CATESDSTDTQYF.

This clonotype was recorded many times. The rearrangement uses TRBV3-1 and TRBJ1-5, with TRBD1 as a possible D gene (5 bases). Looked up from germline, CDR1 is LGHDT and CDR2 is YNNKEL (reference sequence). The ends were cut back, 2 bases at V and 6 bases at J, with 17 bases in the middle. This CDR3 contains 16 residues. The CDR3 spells CASSQRSGIGVQPQHF. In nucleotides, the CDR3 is TGTGCCAGCAGCCAAAGGTCAGGGATTGGGGTTCAGCCCCAGCATTTT.

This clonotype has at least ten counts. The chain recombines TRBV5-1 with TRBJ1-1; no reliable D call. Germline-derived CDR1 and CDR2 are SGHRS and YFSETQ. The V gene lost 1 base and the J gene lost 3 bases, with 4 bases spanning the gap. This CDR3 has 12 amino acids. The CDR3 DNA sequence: TGCGCCAGCAGCTTGTCGGACACTGAAGCTTTCTTT. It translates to CASSLSDTEAFF.

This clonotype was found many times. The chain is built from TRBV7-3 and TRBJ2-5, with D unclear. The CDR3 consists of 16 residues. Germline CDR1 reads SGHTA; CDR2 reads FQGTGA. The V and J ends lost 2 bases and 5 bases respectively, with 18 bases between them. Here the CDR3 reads CASSLDHRRVGETQYF. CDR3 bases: TGTGCCAGCAGCTTAGACCACCGTAGGGTCGGGGAGACCCAGTACTTC.

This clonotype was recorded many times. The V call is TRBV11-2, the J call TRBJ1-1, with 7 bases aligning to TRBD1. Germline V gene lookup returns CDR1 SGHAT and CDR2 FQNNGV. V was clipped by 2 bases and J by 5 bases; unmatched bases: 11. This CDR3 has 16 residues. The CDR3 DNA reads TGTGCCAGCAGCTTAATCCGGCAGGGGGTGGGGACTGAAGCTTTCTTT. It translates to CASSLIRQGVGTEAFF.

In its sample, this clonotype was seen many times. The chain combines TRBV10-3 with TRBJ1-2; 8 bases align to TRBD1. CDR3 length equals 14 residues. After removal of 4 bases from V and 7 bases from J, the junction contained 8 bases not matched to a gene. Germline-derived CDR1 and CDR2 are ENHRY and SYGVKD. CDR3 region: CAISVPGGEGGYTF. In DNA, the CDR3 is TGTGCCATCAGTGTTCCAGGGGGCGAAGGTGGCTACACCTTC.

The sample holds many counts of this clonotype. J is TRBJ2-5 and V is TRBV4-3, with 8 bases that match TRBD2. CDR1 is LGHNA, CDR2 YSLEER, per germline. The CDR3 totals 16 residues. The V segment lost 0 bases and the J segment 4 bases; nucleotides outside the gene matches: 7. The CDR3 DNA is TGCGCCAGCAGCCAAGACGGGAGGGGAGGCGGAGAGACCCAGTACTTC. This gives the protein CASSQDGRGGGETQYF.

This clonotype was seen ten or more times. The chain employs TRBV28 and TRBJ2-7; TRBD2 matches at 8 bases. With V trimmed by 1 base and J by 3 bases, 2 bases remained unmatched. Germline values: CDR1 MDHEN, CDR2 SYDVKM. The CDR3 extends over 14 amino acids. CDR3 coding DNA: TGTGCCAGCAGTTTATCCGGGACTAGCTACGAGCAGTACTTC. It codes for CASSLSGTSYEQYF.

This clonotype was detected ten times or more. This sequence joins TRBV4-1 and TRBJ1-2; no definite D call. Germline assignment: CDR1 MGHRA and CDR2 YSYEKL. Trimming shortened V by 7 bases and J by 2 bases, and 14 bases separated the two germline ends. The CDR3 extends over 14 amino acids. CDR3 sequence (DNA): TGCGCCAGCACCCCTCTGAGTGGGAACTATGGCTACACCTTC. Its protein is CASTPLSGNYGYTF.

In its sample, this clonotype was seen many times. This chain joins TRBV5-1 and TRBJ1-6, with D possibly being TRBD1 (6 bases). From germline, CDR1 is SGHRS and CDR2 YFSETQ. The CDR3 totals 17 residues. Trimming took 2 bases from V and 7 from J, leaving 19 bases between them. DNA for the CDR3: TGCGCCAGCAGCTTAGGCGGCGGGGGCCCGTGGAATTCACCCCTCCACTTT. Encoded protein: CASSLGGGGPWNSPLHF.

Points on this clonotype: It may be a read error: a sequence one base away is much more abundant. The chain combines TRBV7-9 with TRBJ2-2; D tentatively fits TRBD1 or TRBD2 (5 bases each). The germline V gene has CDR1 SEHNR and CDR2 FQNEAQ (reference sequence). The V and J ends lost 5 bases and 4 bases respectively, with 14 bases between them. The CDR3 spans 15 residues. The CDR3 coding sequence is TGTGCCAGCAGCAGCCAGGGACGGACCACCGGGGAGCTGTTTTTT. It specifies CASSSQGRTTGELFF.

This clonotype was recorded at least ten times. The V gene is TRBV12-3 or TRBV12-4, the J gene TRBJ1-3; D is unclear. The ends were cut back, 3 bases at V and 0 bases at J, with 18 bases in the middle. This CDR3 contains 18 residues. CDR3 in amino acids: CASSFIGTALTSGNTIYF. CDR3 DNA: TGTGCCAGCAGTTTTATCGGTACTGCACTTACCTCTGGAAACACCATATATTTT.

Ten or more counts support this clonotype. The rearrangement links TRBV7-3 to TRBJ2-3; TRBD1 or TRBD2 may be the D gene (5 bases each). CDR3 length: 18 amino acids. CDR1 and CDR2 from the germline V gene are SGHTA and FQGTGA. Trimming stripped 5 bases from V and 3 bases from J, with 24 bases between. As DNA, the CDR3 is TGTGCCAGCAGCCCCGACCTGAGGGCAGGGTGGTTTACAGATACGCAGTATTTT. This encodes CASSPDLRAGWFTDTQYF.

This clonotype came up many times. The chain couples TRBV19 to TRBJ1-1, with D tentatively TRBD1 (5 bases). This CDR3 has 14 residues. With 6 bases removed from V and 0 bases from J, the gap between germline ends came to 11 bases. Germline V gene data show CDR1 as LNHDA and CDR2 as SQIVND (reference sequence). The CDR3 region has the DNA TGTGCCAGTAGCACCGGGACGGTGAACACTGAAGCTTTCTTT. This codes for CASSTGTVNTEAFF.

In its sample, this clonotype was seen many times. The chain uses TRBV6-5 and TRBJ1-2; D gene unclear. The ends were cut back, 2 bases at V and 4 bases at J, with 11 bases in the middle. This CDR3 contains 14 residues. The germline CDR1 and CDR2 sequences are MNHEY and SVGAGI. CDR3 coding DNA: TGTGCCAGCAGTTACAGTCAGGCGTCCTATGGCTACACCTTC. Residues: CASSYSQASYGYTF.

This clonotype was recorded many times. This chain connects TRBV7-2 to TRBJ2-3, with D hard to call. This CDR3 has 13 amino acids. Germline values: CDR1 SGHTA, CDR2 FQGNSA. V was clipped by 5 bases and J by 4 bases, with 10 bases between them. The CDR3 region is CASSDYNADTQYF. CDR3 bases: TGTGCCAGCAGCGATTATAACGCAGATACGCAGTATTTT.

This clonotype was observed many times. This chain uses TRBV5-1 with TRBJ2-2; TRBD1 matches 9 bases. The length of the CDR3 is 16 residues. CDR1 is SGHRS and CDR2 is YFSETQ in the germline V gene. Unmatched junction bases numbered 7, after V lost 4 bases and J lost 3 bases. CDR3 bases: TGCGCCAGCAGCACCCGGACAGGGGTCCACACCGGGGAGCTGTTTTTT. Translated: CASSTRTGVHTGELFF.